This record looks at one TCR beta chain sequence and its context. Original handling: Scientists estimated how many nucleated cells there were by amplifying reference gene primers. Only in-frame clones appear in the TCRdb table, and some are missing; sequencing was by immunoSEQ multiplex PCR. V and J calls plus clone size are reproduced from that table; the DNA served to infer D and trimming. The sample carries approximately 120,000 clones, over 70% recorded once. CDR3 length: 15 residues. Trimming took 4 bases from V and 1 from J, leaving 11 bases between them. Germline CDR1 and CDR2: MNHEY and SVGAGI. The data were obtained in a study of blood T cell repertoires in COVID-19. Study information: The samples span acute and convalescent COVID-19 from the United States, Italy and Spain.

The TCR was taken from a woman aged 45 to 65 with acute or convalescent COVID-19. J is TRBJ1-5 and V is TRBV6-5; D gene unclear. Sequencing used peripheral blood. As DNA, the CDR3 is TGTGCCAGCAGTTCGGACTTTATCAGCAATCAGCCCCAGCATTTT. Translation gives CASSSDFISNQPQHF.